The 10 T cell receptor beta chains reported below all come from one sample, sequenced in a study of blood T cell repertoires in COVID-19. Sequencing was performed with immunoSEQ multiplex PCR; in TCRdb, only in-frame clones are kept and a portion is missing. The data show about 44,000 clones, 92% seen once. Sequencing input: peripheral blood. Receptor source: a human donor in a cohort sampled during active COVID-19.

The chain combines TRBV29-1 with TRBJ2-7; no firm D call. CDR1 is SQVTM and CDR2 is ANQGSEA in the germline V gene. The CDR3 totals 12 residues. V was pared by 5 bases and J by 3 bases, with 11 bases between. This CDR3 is CSVLRESYEQYF. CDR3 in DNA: TGCAGCGTTCTACGTGAGAGCTACGAGCAGTACTTC.

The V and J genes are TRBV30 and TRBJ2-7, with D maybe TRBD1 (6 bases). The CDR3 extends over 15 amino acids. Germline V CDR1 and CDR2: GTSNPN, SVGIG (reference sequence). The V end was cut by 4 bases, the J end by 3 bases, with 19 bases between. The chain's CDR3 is CAWNPKGIQGYEQYF. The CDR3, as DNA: TGTGCCTGGAACCCAAAGGGGATACAGGGCTACGAGCAGTACTTC.

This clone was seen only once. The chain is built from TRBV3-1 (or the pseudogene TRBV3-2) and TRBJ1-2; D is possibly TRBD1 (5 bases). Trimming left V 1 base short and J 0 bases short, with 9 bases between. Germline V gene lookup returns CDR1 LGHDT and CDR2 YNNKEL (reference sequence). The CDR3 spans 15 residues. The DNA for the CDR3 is TGTGCCAGCAGCCAAGCGGCAGGGTCTAACTATGGCTACACCTTC. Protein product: CASSQAAGSNYGYTF.

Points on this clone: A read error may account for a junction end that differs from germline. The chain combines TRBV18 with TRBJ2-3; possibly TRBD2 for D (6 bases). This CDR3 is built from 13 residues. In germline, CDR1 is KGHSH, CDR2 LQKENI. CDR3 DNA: TGTGCCAGCTCACCAGGGACTGGGGATACGCCGTATTTT. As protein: CASSPGTGDTPYF. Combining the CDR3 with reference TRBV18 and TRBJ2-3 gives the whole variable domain NAGVMQNPRHLVRRRGQEARLRCSPMKGHSHVYWYRQLPEEGLKFMVYLQKENIIDESGMPKERFSAEFPKEGPSILRIQQVVRGDSAAYFCASSPGTGDTPYFGPGTRLTVL.

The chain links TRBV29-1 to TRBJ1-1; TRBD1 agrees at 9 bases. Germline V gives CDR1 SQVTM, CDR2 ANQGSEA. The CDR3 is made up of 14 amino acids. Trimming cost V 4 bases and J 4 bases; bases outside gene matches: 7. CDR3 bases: TGCAGCGTTGTCCCCGGGACAGGGTCCACTGAAGCTTTCTTT. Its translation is CSVVPGTGSTEAFF.

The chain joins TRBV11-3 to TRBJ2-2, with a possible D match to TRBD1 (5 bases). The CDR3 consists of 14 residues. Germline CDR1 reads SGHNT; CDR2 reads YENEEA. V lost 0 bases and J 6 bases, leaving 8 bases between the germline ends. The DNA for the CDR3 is TGTGCCAGCAGCTTAGACTTAGGGGCCGGGGAGCTGTTTTTT. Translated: CASSLDLGAGELFF.

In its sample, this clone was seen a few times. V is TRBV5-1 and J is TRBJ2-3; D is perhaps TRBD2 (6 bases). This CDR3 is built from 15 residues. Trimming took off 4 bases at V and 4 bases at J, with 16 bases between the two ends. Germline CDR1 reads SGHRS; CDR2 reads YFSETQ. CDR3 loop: CASSLLGRPPDTQYF. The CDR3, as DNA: TGCGCCAGCAGCCTCTTAGGGAGGCCCCCAGATACGCAGTATTTT.

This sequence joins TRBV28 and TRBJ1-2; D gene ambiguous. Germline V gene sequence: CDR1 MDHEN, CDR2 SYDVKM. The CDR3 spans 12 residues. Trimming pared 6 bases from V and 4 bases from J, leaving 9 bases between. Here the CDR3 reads CASRPGVYGYTF. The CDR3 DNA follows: TGTGCCAGCAGACCCGGAGTCTATGGCTACACCTTC.

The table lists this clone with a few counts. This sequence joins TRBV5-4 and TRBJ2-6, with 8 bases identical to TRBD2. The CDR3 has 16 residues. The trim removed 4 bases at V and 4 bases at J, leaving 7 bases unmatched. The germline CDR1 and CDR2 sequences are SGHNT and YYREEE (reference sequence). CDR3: CASSIGLAGGANVLTF. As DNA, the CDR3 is TGTGCCAGCAGCATCGGACTAGCAGGAGGGGCCAACGTCCTGACTTTC.

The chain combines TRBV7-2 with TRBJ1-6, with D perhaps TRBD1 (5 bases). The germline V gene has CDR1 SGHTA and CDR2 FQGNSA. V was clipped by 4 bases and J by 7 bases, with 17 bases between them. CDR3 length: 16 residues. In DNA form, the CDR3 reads TGTGCCAGCAGCTCCCGACAGAAAGGGCCCAATTCACCCCTCCACTTT. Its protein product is CASSSRQKGPNSPLHF.